This T cell receptor beta chain was identified during a study of response to subunit inactivated influenza vaccine. Whole-study findings and limits: It was suggested by the authors that few new T cells are recruited by each seasonal influenza vaccination.

This clonotype turned up a few times. Antigen specificity is unknown. Trimming cost V 5 bases and J 3 bases, with 13 bases left between them. This CDR3 is 14 amino acids long. Germline V lookup: CDR1 SGHAT, CDR2 FQNNGV. TCRdb ran MiXCR on the RT-PCR reads and lists one entry per CDR3 protein. The data hold over 150,000 distinct CDR3 sequences, with roughly 11% observed a single time. The TCR was taken from a man aged 50 to 60 who received an inactivated influenza vaccine. This chain links TRBV11-2 with TRBJ1-1, with D possibly being TRBD1 (6 bases). The material sequenced was non-naive T cells sorted from PBMCs, taken about 40 days after vaccination. Written as DNA, the CDR3 is TGTGCCAGCAGCACACAGGGTGGGTACACTGAAGCTTTCTTT. Residues: CASSTQGGYTEAFF.